This passage covers 5 T cell receptor beta chains from one sample sequenced in a study of identical twins. TCRdb analysed the 5' RACE reads with MiXCR anew, one entry per CDR3 protein. The sample lists about 240,000 distinct CDR3 sequences, approximately 10% seen once, with 10% in the top ten. The specimen was memory T cells sorted from blood. These receptors all stem from a man aged 45-65 years in good health.

About this clonotype: A read error may produce the germline difference seen at one junction end. The chain recombines TRBV4-3 with TRBJ1-2; 9 nucleotides agree with TRBD1. The CDR3 totals 15 residues. Germline loops: CDR1 LGHNA, CDR2 YSLEER. CDR3 sequence reads: CTSSQERRGTGGYTF. As DNA, the CDR3 is TGCACCAGCAGCCAAGAGCGTAGAGGGACAGGGGGCTACACCTTC.

Only a few counts were recorded for this clonotype. For the CDR3, the DNA is TGTGCCAGCAGTTGGACTAGCGTTGAGCAGTTCTTC. Amino acids: CASSWTSVEQFF. This rearrangement joins TRBV28 to TRBJ2-1, with TRBD2 matching 9 bases. The trim removed 4 bases at V and 9 bases at J, leaving 1 base unmatched. Looked up from germline, CDR1 is MDHEN and CDR2 is SYDVKM. The CDR3 runs to 12 residues. The whole variable domain, filled in from reference TRBV28 and TRBJ2-1, reads DVKVTQSSRYLVKRTGEKVFLECVQDMDHENMFWYRQDPGLGLRLIYFSYDVKMKEKGDIPEGYSVSREKKERFSLILESASTNQTSMYLCASSWTSVEQFFGPGTRLTVL.

The chain recombines TRBV10-3 with TRBJ2-1; D possibly corresponds to TRBD1 (6 bases). CDR1 and CDR2 (germline): ENHRY, SYGVKD. Trimming removed 3 bases at V and 10 bases at J, with 7 bases between. CDR3 size: 11 residues. The CDR3 region is CAISEDREQFF. CDR3 sequence (DNA): TGTGCCATCAGTGAAGACAGGGAGCAGTTCTTC.

This chain uses TRBV29-1 with TRBJ1-2; unclear D gene. Germline CDR1 is SQVTM and CDR2 is ANQGSEA. This CDR3 has 11 amino acids. V lost 5 bases and J 6 bases, leaving 10 bases between the germline ends. CDR3 loop: CSVRNPNGYTF. CDR3 DNA sequence: TGCAGCGTTAGGAACCCGAATGGCTACACCTTC.

The V and J genes are TRBV7-9 and TRBJ2-5; D ambiguous. The CDR3 has 13 residues. Trimming shortened V by 1 base and J by 1 base, and 4 bases separated the two germline ends. Per germline, CDR1 SEHNR and CDR2 FQNEAQ (reference sequence). CDR3 in amino acids: CASSLGIQETQYF. In DNA, the CDR3 is TGTGCCAGCAGCTTAGGGATCCAAGAGACCCAGTACTTC.